This T cell receptor beta chain comes out of a study of cytotoxic CD8 clonotypes in ibrutinib-treated CLL. The method was immunoSEQ multiplex PCR; TCRdb's version includes in-frame clones alone and lacks a portion of them. The table shows some 130,000 clones, with approximately 81% occurring only once. Germline V gene sequence: CDR1 SGHDT, CDR2 YYEEEE. The CDR3 is 15 amino acids. Trimming took off 3 bases at V and 2 bases at J, with 13 bases between the two ends. The chain couples TRBV5-6 to TRBJ2-3, with D perhaps TRBD1 (6 bases). This TCR was recovered from a human donor with chronic lymphocytic leukemia. This specimen was PBMCs, taken after 24 months of ibrutinib treatment. In nucleotides, the CDR3 is TGTGCCAGCAGCTCGCAGGGGACACCCACAGATACGCAGTATTTT. It encodes CASSSQGTPTDTQYF.